Given below is one T cell receptor beta chain in context. These data originate in a study of CD8 T cells in ankylosing spondylitis. TCRdb reanalysed the 5' RACE reads using MiXCR and keeps one entry per CDR3 protein. The sample includes approximately 340,000 distinct CDR3 sequences, roughly 15% of them seen just once. Per germline, CDR1 MNHNS and CDR2 SASEGT. With V trimmed by 6 bases and J by 6 bases, 8 bases remained unmatched. This CDR3 is built from 13 residues. The rearrangement links TRBV6-1 to TRBJ2-7; 7 bases agree with TRBD1. Specimen: blood, either unsorted or a sorted T cell fraction (not recorded which). The TCR was taken from a male donor with ankylosing spondylitis or in good health (not recorded which). The CDR3 spells CASSRRQGTEQYF. The CDR3 DNA sequence: TGTGCCAGCAGCCGAAGACAGGGCACCGAGCAGTACTTC.